Below, 6 T cell receptor beta chains from the same sample are listed, as sequenced in a study of blood T cell repertoires in COVID-19. Sequencing used immunoSEQ multiplex PCR; TCRdb keeps in-frame clones, though not all of them. The top ten clones hold over 2% of a sample with roughly 260,000 clones, around 87% of them seen once. Sequences were obtained from peripheral blood. These receptor sequences come from a woman aged 45-60 years with acute or convalescent COVID-19.

V is TRBV7-2 and J is TRBJ1-4; the D is unclear. There are 14 residues in the CDR3. Looked up from germline, CDR1 is SGHTA and CDR2 is FQGNSA. Trimming pared 5 bases from V and 0 bases from J, leaving 7 bases between. The CDR3 DNA sequence: TGTGCCAGCAGCGTCACGGCAACTAATGAAAAACTGTTTTTT. This sequence encodes CASSVTATNEKLFF.

This clone appeared a single time. This chain connects TRBV7-3 to TRBJ1-6; D is uncertain. The CDR3 totals 14 residues. The germline V and J ends were trimmed by 4 bases and 0 bases, with 4 bases remaining between them. Germline CDR1 and CDR2: SGHTA and FQGTGA. In nucleotides, the CDR3 is TGTGCCAGCAGCTCGAGCTCCTATAATTCACCCCTCCACTTT. It encodes CASSSSSYNSPLHF.

The CDR3 region has the DNA TGTGCCAGCAGCTTGCTAGCGGGATTGGATACGCAGTATTTT. Protein product: CASSLLAGLDTQYF. The chain has TRBV7-3 and TRBJ2-3; 9 bases are a match to TRBD2. CDR1 SGHTA and CDR2 FQGTGA come from the germline V gene. CDR3 length: 14 amino acids. The ends lost 3 bases at V and 6 bases at J; junction bases unmatched: 4.

The chain links TRBV4-2 to TRBJ1-4; D may be TRBD1 (6 bases). V was clipped by 4 bases and J by 8 bases, with 14 bases between them. Looked up from germline, CDR1 is LGHNA and CDR2 is YNFKEQ. The CDR3 has 14 amino acids. The CDR3 reads CASSPLTGTEKLFF. DNA of the CDR3: TGTGCCAGCAGCCCCTTGACAGGTACCGAAAAACTGTTTTTT.

The chain joins TRBV29-1 to TRBJ1-1, with a possible D match to TRBD1 (6 bases). Germline loops: CDR1 SQVTM, CDR2 ANQGSEA. The CDR3 contains 14 residues. Trimming removed 6 bases at V and 1 base at J, with 15 bases between. CDR3 loop: CSVQAGAGNTEAFF. For the CDR3, the DNA is TGCAGCGTCCAAGCAGGGGCCGGGAACACTGAAGCTTTCTTT.

This sequence joins TRBV5-1 and TRBJ1-6, with a tentative D call TRBD1 (6 bases). The CDR3 contains 14 residues. V was shortened by 4 bases and J by 10 bases, with 15 bases between the two germline ends. Germline assignment: CDR1 SGHRS and CDR2 YFSETQ. The DNA of the CDR3 is TGCGCCAGCAGCCGAGGGGGAAGGGAATCACCCCTCCACTTT. Translating gives CASSRGGRESPLHF.